The source of this T cell receptor beta chain is a study of shared clonotypes between healthy human individuals. Study as a whole: Three CD4 naive, three CD4 memory, two CD8 naive and one CD8 memory plate were used per donor.

The table lists this clone with a count of one. Generated by immunoSEQ multiplex PCR, the TCRdb table keeps only in-frame clones and is missing some. Of millions of clones listed, about 92% are singletons. CDR1 and CDR2 (germline): MNHEY, SVGAGI. The V and J ends lost 7 bases and 7 bases respectively, with 10 bases between them. The CDR3 extends over 11 amino acids. Sequencing was done on a sample of naive CD4+ T cells sorted from blood. As to subset: CD45RA+ positively selected. V is TRBV6-5 and J is TRBJ1-2; the D gene is possibly TRBD1 (5 bases). The receptor was derived from a man younger than 35 in good health. For the CDR3, the DNA is TGTGCCAGCACAGGGCAGGGTGGCTACACCTTC. Its protein product is CASTGQGGYTF.